These T cell receptor beta chains were read from a single sample in a study of beta chain features in type 1 diabetes. The data were produced by immunoSEQ multiplex PCR, yet TCRdb's version contains in-frame clones alone and is incomplete. The sample has about 160,000 clones; about 9% are singletons. Material for sequencing was central memory CD4+ T cells from blood. The source is a woman between 18 and 30 years old with type 1 diabetes. CDR3s include the opening cysteine and the closing phenylalanine or tryptophan. Each record gives: V gene, clone size, J gene, D gene, CDR3 protein, CDR3 DNA. D genes are given only for firm matches. Part of the rows lack a size; the others show once, few, many or a class for expanded clones.

v_call: TRBV18; clone_size: few; j_call: TRBJ1-1; d_call: .; cdr3_aa: CASSPQAQGTEAFF; cdr3_nt: TGTGCCAGCTCACCACAGGCCCAGGGGACTGAAGCTTTCTTT
v_call: TRBV18; clone_size: .; j_call: TRBJ1-5; d_call: .; cdr3_aa: CASSPGAVLGNQPQHF; cdr3_nt: TGTGCCAGCTCACCGGGGGCGGTACTTGGGAATCAGCCCCAGCATTTT
v_call: TRBV28; clone_size: few; j_call: TRBJ1-2; d_call: .; cdr3_aa: CASRPWANNGYTF; cdr3_nt: TGTGCCAGTCGGCCGTGGGCAAATAATGGCTACACCTTC
v_call: TRBV18; clone_size: .; j_call: TRBJ1-2; d_call: TRBD1; cdr3_aa: CASSPGTENGYTF; cdr3_nt: TGTGCCAGCTCACCCGGGACAGAGAATGGCTACACCTTC
v_call: TRBV5-4; clone_size: few; j_call: TRBJ2-2; d_call: .; cdr3_aa: CASSLIQGGTGELFF; cdr3_nt: TGTGCCAGCAGCTTGATCCAGGGAGGTACCGGGGAGCTGTTTTTT
v_call: TRBV7-8; clone_size: .; j_call: TRBJ2-1; d_call: TRBD2; cdr3_aa: CASSLGPSGRQFF; cdr3_nt: TGTGCCAGCAGCTTAGGTCCTAGCGGGCGTCAGTTCTTC
v_call: TRBV9; clone_size: .; j_call: TRBJ2-7; d_call: TRBD2; cdr3_aa: CASSELASYEQYF; cdr3_nt: TGTGCCAGCAGCGAACTAGCGTCCTACGAGCAGTACTTC
v_call: TRBV5-1; clone_size: .; j_call: TRBJ1-1; d_call: .; cdr3_aa: CASSPVGGTEAFF; cdr3_nt: TGCGCCAGCAGCCCGGTCGGGGGCACTGAAGCTTTCTTT
v_call: TRBV10-2; clone_size: few; j_call: TRBJ1-1; d_call: .; cdr3_aa: CASSEQGNTEAFF; cdr3_nt: TGCGCCAGCAGTGAGCAGGGGAACACTGAAGCTTTCTTT
v_call: TRBV5-6; clone_size: .; j_call: TRBJ2-3; d_call: TRBD2; cdr3_aa: CASSVRLSGGTDTQYF; cdr3_nt: TGTGCCAGCAGCGTGCGGTTGAGCGGGGGCACAGATACGCAGTATTTT
v_call: TRBV30; clone_size: .; j_call: TRBJ1-5; d_call: .; cdr3_aa: CAWSLGGDQPQHF; cdr3_nt: TGTGCCTGGTCCCTGGGGGGGGATCAGCCCCAGCATTTT
v_call: TRBV5-1; clone_size: few; j_call: TRBJ2-1; d_call: TRBD1; cdr3_aa: CASYPGQITNEQFF; cdr3_nt: TGCGCCAGTTATCCGGGACAGATAACCAATGAGCAGTTCTTC
v_call: TRBV25-1; clone_size: few; j_call: TRBJ2-1; d_call: .; cdr3_aa: CASSPGSGEQFF; cdr3_nt: TGTGCCAGCAGTCCAGGGTCGGGTGAGCAGTTCTTC
v_call: TRBV18; clone_size: few; j_call: TRBJ2-7; d_call: .; cdr3_aa: CASSPRRERDEQYF; cdr3_nt: TGTGCCAGCTCACCACGACGGGAGAGGGACGAGCAGTACTTC
v_call: TRBV9; clone_size: .; j_call: TRBJ2-5; d_call: .; cdr3_aa: CASSPTGDSKTQYF; cdr3_nt: TGTGCCAGCAGCCCAACGGGGGACAGTAAGACCCAGTACTTC
v_call: TRBV5-6; clone_size: many; j_call: TRBJ2-3; d_call: .; cdr3_aa: CASINRIGTQYF; cdr3_nt: TGTGCCAGCATCAACAGGATAGGAACGCAGTATTTT
v_call: TRBV2; clone_size: .; j_call: TRBJ2-7; d_call: .; cdr3_aa: CASKDRARTYEQYF; cdr3_nt: TGTGCCAGCAAGGATCGAGCGAGAACCTACGAGCAGTACTTC
v_call: TRBV7-2; clone_size: few; j_call: TRBJ2-7; d_call: TRBD1; cdr3_aa: CASNIQGASEQYF; cdr3_nt: TGTGCCAGCAACATACAGGGGGCGTCCGAGCAGTACTTC